The source of this T cell receptor beta chain is a study of neurological immune-mediated disorders. Regarding the study as a whole: HTLV-1-associated myelopathy had the most TCR clonal expansion, and multiple sclerosis had the least, less than healthy controls.

The sorted-subset TCR libraries were prepared using 850,000 to 1,000,000 CD4+ or CD8+ T cells as the starting material. Ten or more counts support this clonotype. Its specificity is unknown. One entry per CDR3 protein, called by TCRdb with MiXCR from the 5' RACE reads. The sample records 40,000 or so distinct CDR3 sequences, 4.8% being singletons. Sequenced: CD4+ T cells from blood. The TCR comes from a man aged 18 to 35 in good health.

The CDR3, as DNA: TGTGCCAGCAGCTTCATATCGGGGGGGGATGAGCAGTTCTTC. Its translation: CASSFISGGDEQFF. The chain couples TRBV7-2 to TRBJ2-1; 8 nucleotides match TRBD2. The germline gives CDR1 SGHTA, CDR2 FQGNSA. The CDR3 sequence is 14 residues long. The V segment lost 3 bases and the J segment 8 bases; nucleotides outside the gene matches: 6.